This T cell receptor (beta chain) appears in the sequencing data of a study of T cells in Graves' hyperthyroidism and ophthalmopathy. Diagnoses were made from clinical symptoms, serum measures (thyroxine and TRAb), thyroid ultrasound and orbital computed tomography. PBMCs stemmed from approximately 10 ml fresh peripheral blood. Germline V gene lookup returns CDR1 MNHEY and CDR2 SVGAGI. This CDR3 has 14 residues. With 0 bases removed from V and 6 bases from J, the gap between germline ends came to 9 bases. The sample holds many counts of this clonotype. Regions amplified from RNA transcripts were the TCR beta CDR3 regions. When the TCR CDR3 underwent first-round RT-PCR, the HTBI primer set was used. One entry per CDR3 protein, called by TCRdb with MiXCR from the multiplex PCR reads. The sample lists 700,000 or so distinct CDR3 sequences, over 15% occurring once.

This TCR was recovered from a man aged 18-30 years with Graves' hyperthyroidism. The sample taken for sequencing was blood. This rearrangement joins TRBV6-5 to TRBJ2-1; D is undetermined. CDR3 sequence reads: CASSYSLSVNEQFF. CDR3 sequence (DNA): TGTGCCAGCAGTTACTCCCTGTCAGTCAATGAGCAGTTCTTC.